Included here is one T cell receptor (beta chain) sequence, with context. A much larger clone differs by one base, so this may be a read error. Reverse transcription of approximately 520 ng total RNA with a constant-region primer produced TCR beta cDNA. It was through three nested multiplex PCR rounds of slightly modified ARM-PCR that TCR beta libraries arose. Primers for the first two PCR rounds were TRBV1-TRBV30 forward primers and a C-beta reverse primer (approximately 9 cycles per round). TCRdb reprocessed the multiplex PCR reads with MiXCR, giving one entry per CDR3 protein. The sample has about 310,000 distinct CDR3 sequences, 50% to 75% seen once. The length of the CDR3 is 13 residues. Germline V gene data show CDR1 as SGHDT and CDR2 as YYEEEE. The sample belongs to a study of tumor-infiltrating lymphocytes in primary liver carcinoma. Germline DNA was also extracted, while the blood RNA originated from unsorted whole blood. A sample of four milliliters of peripheral blood was taken before surgery.

Sequenced input: peripheral blood. The TCR originated in a woman in her thirties with primary liver carcinoma and hepatitis B virus infection. V is TRBV5-6 and J is TRBJ1-1; D unclear. The CDR3 sequence is CASSFVGATEALF. The CDR3 DNA reads TGTGCCAGCAGCTTCGTCGGTGCCACTGAAGCTTTATTT.